The 23 T cell receptor beta chains reported below all come from one sample, sequenced in a study of cytomegalovirus exposure and HLA in healthy donors. PCR was performed using 60 Vbeta and 13 Jbeta primers. Clones were read by immunoSEQ multiplex PCR, and TCRdb kept only the in-frame ones, dropping some. The sample lists hundreds of thousands of clones, 76% seen once, with over 0.55% in the top ten. The specimen sequenced was PBMCs. These receptors all stem from a man aged 18 to 30 in good health and CMV-seronegative.

This clone was picked up a small number of times. This chain connects TRBV28 to TRBJ1-6; no definite D call. The germline V gene has CDR1 MDHEN and CDR2 SYDVKM. Deletions cut 6 bases from V and 13 bases from J, with 10 bases between. CDR3 length equals 11 residues. CDR3 sequence reads: CASSNTRPLHF. The CDR3 DNA reads as TGTGCCAGCAGCAATACTCGGCCCCTCCACTTT.

This clone appeared a single time. The J gene is TRBJ1-3, the V gene TRBV27; D remains ambiguous. The CDR3 length is 14 residues. CDR1 is MNHEY, CDR2 SMNVEV, per germline (reference sequence). V was clipped by 4 bases and J by 0 bases, with 7 bases between them. The CDR3 spells CASSSASSGNTIYF. Here the CDR3 DNA reads TGTGCCAGCAGTTCAGCTAGCTCTGGAAACACCATATATTTT.

V and J are TRBV6-1 and TRBJ2-7; 9 nucleotides agree with TRBD2. Germline lookup yields CDR1 MNHNS and CDR2 SASEGT. Trimming cost V 6 bases and J 3 bases; bases outside gene matches: 9. This CDR3 region has 15 residues. DNA of the CDR3: TGTGCCAGCAGCCCAACGACTAGCGGAGGCTACGAGCAGTACTTC. Translation: CASSPTTSGGYEQYF.

The rearrangement links TRBV5-5 to TRBJ2-3; 7 bases align to TRBD1. V lost 4 bases, J lost 2 bases, and 7 bases stayed unmatched. Germline CDR1 is SGHKS and CDR2 is YYEKEE (reference sequence). The CDR3 loop spans 15 amino acids. CDR3 nucleotide sequence: TGTGCCAGCAGCCCCTGGGACAGATACACAGATACGCAGTATTTT. It translates to CASSPWDRYTDTQYF.

The V and J genes are TRBV6-5 and TRBJ2-7, with 10 bases fitting TRBD2. J gave up 7 bases and V 4 bases, and 10 bases lay outside the gene matches. CDR3 length: 15 residues. Germline V gene sequence: CDR1 MNHEY, CDR2 SVGAGI. The CDR3 sequence: CASSLAGGHEGEQYF. CDR3 bases: TGTGCCAGCAGTTTAGCGGGAGGTCATGAGGGGGAGCAGTACTTC.

The chain has TRBV19 and TRBJ2-6; D is uncertain. Germline loops: CDR1 LNHDA, CDR2 SQIVND (reference sequence). The V end was cut by 8 bases, the J end by 4 bases, with 9 bases between. This CDR3 region has 13 residues. DNA of the CDR3: TGTGCCAGTTCGGAGAGCGGGGCCAACGTCCTGACTTTC. Amino acids: CASSESGANVLTF.

This clone was detected a few times. CDR3 sequence (DNA): TGCGCCAGCAGCTTGTCTCCTAGCGGGGCCACCTACGAGCAGTACTTC. Translating gives CASSLSPSGATYEQYF. This chain joins TRBV5-1 and TRBJ2-7; TRBD2 matches at 9 bases. The CDR3 is made up of 16 amino acids. Per the germline V gene, CDR1 is SGHRS and CDR2 is YFSETQ. V was pared by 1 base and J by 2 bases, with 7 bases of the junction left unmatched.

V usage is TRBV30 and J usage is TRBJ2-1, with a possible D match to TRBD1 (6 bases). CDR1 is GTSNPN and CDR2 is SVGIG in the germline V gene (reference sequence). This CDR3 is built from 13 residues. V was pared by 3 bases and J by 9 bases, with 15 bases between. As DNA, the CDR3 is TGTGCCTGGAGGCAGGATGGGGGCGGTGAGCAGTTCTTC. The encoded protein is CAWRQDGGGEQFF.

The chain combines TRBV9 with TRBJ2-1, with TRBD2 identical over 12 bases. The CDR3 loop spans 17 amino acids. The germline V gene has CDR1 SGDLS and CDR2 YYNGEE. J was trimmed by 2 bases and V by 3 bases; bases with no gene match: 6. DNA of the CDR3: TGTGCCAGCAGCGAGGGACTAGCGGGCCCGCCCTACAATGAGCAGTTCTTC. Its translation: CASSEGLAGPPYNEQFF.

The V and J genes are TRBV25-1 and TRBJ1-2; D unresolved. This CDR3 has 13 residues. Germline lookup yields CDR1 MGHDK and CDR2 SYGVNS. Trimming cost V 4 bases and J 0 bases, with 6 bases left between them. The CDR3 is CASSVETNYGYTF. The CDR3 DNA reads as TGTGCCAGCAGTGTAGAGACTAACTATGGCTACACCTTC.

The chain recombines TRBV28 with TRBJ2-7; maybe TRBD2 (7 bases). CDR1 MDHEN and CDR2 SYDVKM come from the germline V gene. The CDR3 covers 12 residues. The V and J ends lost 7 bases and 9 bases respectively, with 16 bases between them. CDR3 protein: CASTPQGGGQYF. DNA of the CDR3: TGTGCCAGCACTCCCCAAGGGGGGGGGCAGTACTTC.

The gene calls are TRBV7-8 and TRBJ2-1, with 7 positions matching TRBD1. The length of the CDR3 is 16 residues. CDR1 is SGHVS, CDR2 FQNEAQ, per germline. The V gene end was trimmed by 5 bases and the J gene end by 0 bases; junction bases not matched to a gene: 7. The DNA of the CDR3 is TGTGCCAGCAGCCGTAGGACAGGTAGCTCCTACAATGAGCAGTTCTTC. It is translated as CASSRRTGSSYNEQFF.

V and J are TRBV7-3 and TRBJ2-1, with 9 bases that match TRBD1. The CDR3 is 18 amino acids. With 1 base clipped from V and 4 bases from J, the junction kept 11 bases outside the gene matches. The germline gives CDR1 SGHTA, CDR2 FQGTGA. CDR3 in amino acids: CASSLKGMGTGKYNEQFF. CDR3 bases: TGTGCCAGCAGCTTAAAGGGGATGGGGACAGGGAAGTACAATGAGCAGTTCTTC.

This clone was counted a few times. The chain carries TRBV9 and TRBJ2-7; possibly TRBD1 for D (6 bases). CDR3 length: 15 residues. V was cut by 0 bases and J by 3 bases, with 13 bases left in between. Germline CDR1 SGDLS, CDR2 YYNGEE. DNA of the CDR3: TGTGCCAGCAGCGTAGAGGGACACCCTATCTACGAGCAGTACTTC. Protein product: CASSVEGHPIYEQYF. The entire variable domain, with the rest obtained from reference TRBV9 and TRBJ2-7, is as follows: DSGVTQTPKHLITATGQRVTLRCSPRSGDLSVYWYQQSLDQGLQFLIQYYNGEERAKGNILERFSAQQFPDLHSELNLSSLELGDSALYFCASSVEGHPIYEQYFGPGTRLTVT.

This clone was observed a few times. V usage is TRBV7-8 and J usage is TRBJ2-6; the D is unclear. The CDR3 consists of 16 residues. V lost 5 bases, J lost 0 bases, and 11 bases lay in between. Germline loops: CDR1 SGHVS, CDR2 FQNEAQ. CDR3 in amino acids: CASSQIHYSGANVLTF. In DNA form, the CDR3 reads TGTGCCAGCAGCCAAATACACTACTCTGGGGCCAACGTCCTGACTTTC.

This rearrangement joins TRBV6-6 to TRBJ2-5, with D unclear. Germline values: CDR1 MNHNY, CDR2 SVGAGI (reference sequence). This CDR3 has 15 residues. Trimming pared 2 bases from V and 5 bases from J, leaving 15 bases between. Here the CDR3 reads CASSYPHRSGETQYF. Here the CDR3 DNA reads TGTGCCAGCAGTTACCCGCATAGGTCCGGGGAGACCCAGTACTTC.

This clone has a handful of counts. The chain couples TRBV10-3 to TRBJ2-7, with no clear D. This CDR3 is built from 12 residues. Germline V gives CDR1 ENHRY, CDR2 SYGVKD. Trimming took 4 bases from V and 0 from J, leaving 4 bases between them. CDR3 coding DNA: TGTGCCATCAGTGCCAACTCCTACGAGCAGTACTTC. It codes for CAISANSYEQYF.

The chain links TRBV21-1 to TRBJ1-2; TRBD1 is taken as the D call from the table, unchecked against the DNA. TRBV21-1 constitutes a pseudogene. CDR3 size: 16 residues. CDR3 sequence: CASSKVDNRGIYGYTF. CDR3 coding DNA: TGTGCCAGCAGCAAAGTGGATAACAGGGGAATCTATGGCTACACCTTC.

V and J are TRBV30 and TRBJ2-1; D might be TRBD2 (6 bases). Looked up from germline, CDR1 is GTSNPN and CDR2 is SVGIG (reference sequence). V shed 0 bases and J shed 2 bases, with 11 bases lying between them. This CDR3 spans 15 amino acids. CDR3 in DNA: TGTGCCTGGAGTGTACGAGGAGGGACCTACAATGAGCAGTTCTTC. Its protein product is CAWSVRGGTYNEQFF.

This clone has just one count. The chain joins TRBV30 to TRBJ1-1; D may be TRBD1 (5 bases). CDR3 length: 10 amino acids. V lost 4 bases, J lost 7 bases, and 7 bases lay in between. From germline, CDR1 is GTSNPN and CDR2 SVGIG (reference sequence). The CDR3 is CAWKTVEAFF. DNA for the CDR3: TGTGCCTGGAAGACAGTTGAAGCTTTCTTT.

The chain uses TRBV7-9 and TRBJ2-1; 7 bases map to TRBD1. Germline values: CDR1 SEHNR, CDR2 FQNEAQ (reference sequence). CDR3 size: 14 residues. Trimming took 5 bases from V and 8 from J; bases not matched to a gene: 9. CDR3 sequence reads: CASSPSTGLDEQFF. CDR3 in DNA: TGTGCCAGCAGCCCCTCGACAGGGTTGGATGAGCAGTTCTTC.

The V and J genes are TRBV28 and TRBJ1-2, with D tentatively TRBD1 (6 bases). V lost 2 bases and J lost 9, with 16 bases in between. The CDR3 covers 14 residues. The germline V gene has CDR1 MDHEN and CDR2 SYDVKM. CDR3 residues: CASSLADSARRYTF. CDR3 coding DNA: TGTGCCAGCAGTTTAGCGGACAGTGCCAGGCGCTACACCTTC.

There are a few counts of this clone. The rearrangement uses TRBV5-8 and TRBJ2-1, with a possible D match to TRBD2 (6 bases). V lost 5 bases to trimming and J lost 1 base, with 13 bases between them. Germline V gives CDR1 SGHTS, CDR2 YDEGEE. The CDR3 loop spans 15 amino acids. The CDR3 loop is CASRPVGGSYNEQFF. The DNA for the CDR3 is TGTGCCAGCAGGCCCGTGGGGGGATCCTACAATGAGCAGTTCTTC.